These 5 T cell receptor beta chains share one sample of origin, sequenced in a study of blood T cell repertoires in COVID-19 (dated by TCRdb to 2018 to 2021). Libraries were prepared through the immunoSEQ multiplex PCR assay. TCRdb carries this immuneACCESS record with in-frame sequences only. Its versions omit some clonotypes, under half of them owing to an unresolved V gene in the studies checked, with the rest unexplained. The sample yields about 210,000 clones; around 92% were counted once. Jointly, the top ten make up around 1.2% of the sample. Sequenced: peripheral blood. The receptors here all came from a young man with acute or convalescent COVID-19.

This chain links TRBV6-6 with TRBJ1-5; no definite D call. Trimming stripped 8 bases from V and 1 base from J, with 12 bases between. Germline-derived CDR1 and CDR2 are MNHNY and SVGAGI (reference sequence). The CDR3 spans 14 residues. CDR3 in amino acids: CASEEGGSNQPQHF. CDR3 DNA sequence: TGTGCCAGCGAGGAGGGAGGCAGCAATCAGCCCCAGCATTTT.

This clone appeared a few times. This chain uses TRBV2 with TRBJ1-2, with D perhaps TRBD1 (5 bases). This CDR3 has 14 residues. Trimming took off 7 bases at V and 4 bases at J, with 16 bases between the two ends. Per the germline V gene, CDR1 is SNHLY and CDR2 is FYNNEI. The CDR3 spells CASIIAGGSYGYTF. CDR3 coding DNA: TGTGCCAGCATTATAGCGGGGGGAAGCTATGGCTACACCTTC.

This clone was seen a single time. The chain has TRBV9 and TRBJ1-2; possibly TRBD1 for D (6 bases). CDR3 length: 15 amino acids. The V end was cut by 3 bases, the J end by 1 base, with 13 bases between. Germline loops: CDR1 SGDLS, CDR2 YYNGEE. The CDR3 loop is CASSGGQIYNYGYTF. CDR3 nucleotide sequence: TGTGCCAGCAGCGGCGGACAGATCTATAACTATGGCTACACCTTC.

The V gene is TRBV10-3, the J gene TRBJ2-7, with a weak D call TRBD2 (6 bases). V lost 8 bases and J lost 5, with 10 bases in between. The CDR3 length is 11 residues. Germline CDR1 reads ENHRY; CDR2 reads SYGVKD. The CDR3: CAIGGVHEQYF. The CDR3, as DNA: TGTGCCATCGGAGGGGTCCACGAGCAGTACTTC.

CDR3 DNA: TGTGCCAGCAGCGTGGGGGGGGAGCAGTACTTC. Its protein is CASSVGGEQYF. V gene TRBV27 combines with J gene TRBJ2-7; 7 bases fit TRBD2. This CDR3 has 11 amino acids. Germline V gene data show CDR1 as MNHEY and CDR2 as SMNVEV (reference sequence). V dropped 6 bases and J dropped 7; count of bases not matched to a gene: 3.